This T cell receptor beta chain was captured in a study of T cell responses to AZD1222 COVID-19 vaccine. CDR1 is SQVTM, CDR2 ANQGSEA, per germline. The length of the CDR3 is 13 residues. With 4 bases removed from V and 0 bases from J, the gap between germline ends came to 9 bases. As regards this clone: Other DNA sequences from this sample encode an identical CDR3 as well.

Sequencing used immunoSEQ multiplex PCR; TCRdb keeps in-frame clones, though not all of them. The table shows fewer than 200,000 clones, with roughly nine tenths occurring only once. This receptor was identified in an adult who received the AZD1222 COVID-19 vaccine. The sequencing used peripheral blood, collected 28 days after the second AZD1222 dose. This sequence joins TRBV29-1 and TRBJ1-1, with D unresolved. The CDR3 coding sequence is TGCAGCGTTGCAGGCCGGCTGAACACTGAAGCTTTCTTT. As protein: CSVAGRLNTEAFF. The full variable domain, rest sourced from reference TRBV29-1 and TRBJ1-1, is SAVISQKPSRDICQRGTSLTIQCQVDSQVTMMFWYRQQPGQSLTLIATANQGSEATYESGFVIDKFPISRPNLTFSTLTVSNMSPEDSSIYLCSVAGRLNTEAFFGQGTRLTVV.